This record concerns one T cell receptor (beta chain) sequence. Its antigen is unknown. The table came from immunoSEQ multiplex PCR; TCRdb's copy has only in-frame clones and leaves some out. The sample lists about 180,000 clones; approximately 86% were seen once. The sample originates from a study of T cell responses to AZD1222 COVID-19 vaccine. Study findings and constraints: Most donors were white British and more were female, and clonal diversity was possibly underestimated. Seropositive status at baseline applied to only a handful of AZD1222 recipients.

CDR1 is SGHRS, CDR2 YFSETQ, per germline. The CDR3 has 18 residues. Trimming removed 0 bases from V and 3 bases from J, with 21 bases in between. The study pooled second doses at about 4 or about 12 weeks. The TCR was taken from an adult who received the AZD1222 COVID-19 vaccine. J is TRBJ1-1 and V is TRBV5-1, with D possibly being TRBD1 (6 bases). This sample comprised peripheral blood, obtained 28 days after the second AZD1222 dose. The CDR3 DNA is TGCGCCAGCAGCTTGGGTACTGGAACAGGGAAGAGGTACACTGAAGCTTTCTTT. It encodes CASSLGTGTGKRYTEAFF.